This TCR beta chain derives from a study of beta chain features in type 1 diabetes. Study overall: Examination of sorted cells across all samples involved approximately 100,000,000 cells.

The CDR3 runs to 14 residues. J gave up 6 bases and V 0 bases, and 2 bases lay outside the gene matches. The germline V gene has CDR1 SGHRS and CDR2 YFSETQ. The entirety of the isolated RNA underwent reverse transcription, so expressed TCRB transcripts were sequenced. Naive, central memory and regulatory T cell samples averaged roughly 3.8 million reads. TCRdb's table, derived via immunoSEQ multiplex PCR, lists solely in-frame clones and lacks some. Of over 150,000 clones in the sample, less than 9.5% are singletons; the top ten hold about 0.6%. There are a few counts of this clone. The antigen is unknown. General study findings and limits: Short templates might get an advantage during PCR, and this would be equal in patients and controls.

Staining for CD45RO/CCR7/CD25/CD127/CD95/CD27 allowed sorting of CD4+ naive, central memory, regulatory and stem cell-like memory cells. The chain has TRBV5-1 and TRBJ1-1, with 10 bases aligning to TRBD1. The sequencing input was central memory CD4+ T cells from blood. This receptor was identified in a man between 18 and 29 years old in good health. For the CDR3, the DNA is TGCGCCAGCAGCTTGGGGACAGGGGGTGCTGAAGCTTTCTTT. Its translation is CASSLGTGGAEAFF.